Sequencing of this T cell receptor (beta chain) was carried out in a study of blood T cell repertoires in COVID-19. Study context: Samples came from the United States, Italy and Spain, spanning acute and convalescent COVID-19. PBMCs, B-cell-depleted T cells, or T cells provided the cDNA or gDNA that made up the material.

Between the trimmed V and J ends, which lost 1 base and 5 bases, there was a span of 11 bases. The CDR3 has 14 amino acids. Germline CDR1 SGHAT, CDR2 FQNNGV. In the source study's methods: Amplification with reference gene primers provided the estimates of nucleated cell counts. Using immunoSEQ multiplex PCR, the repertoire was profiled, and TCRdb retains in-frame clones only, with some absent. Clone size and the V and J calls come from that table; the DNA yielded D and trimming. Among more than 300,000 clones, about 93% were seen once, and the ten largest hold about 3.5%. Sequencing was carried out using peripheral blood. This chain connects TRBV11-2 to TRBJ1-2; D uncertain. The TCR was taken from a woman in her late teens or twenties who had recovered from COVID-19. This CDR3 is CASSLGRGVYGYTF. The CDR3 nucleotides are TGTGCCAGCAGCTTAGGCCGGGGTGTTTATGGCTACACCTTC. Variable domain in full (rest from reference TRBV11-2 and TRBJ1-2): EAGVAQSPRYKIIEKRQSVAFWCNPISGHATLYWYQQILGQGPKLLIQFQNNGVVDDSQLPKDRFSAERLKGVDSTLKIQPAKLEDSAVYLCASSLGRGVYGYTFGSGTRLTVV.